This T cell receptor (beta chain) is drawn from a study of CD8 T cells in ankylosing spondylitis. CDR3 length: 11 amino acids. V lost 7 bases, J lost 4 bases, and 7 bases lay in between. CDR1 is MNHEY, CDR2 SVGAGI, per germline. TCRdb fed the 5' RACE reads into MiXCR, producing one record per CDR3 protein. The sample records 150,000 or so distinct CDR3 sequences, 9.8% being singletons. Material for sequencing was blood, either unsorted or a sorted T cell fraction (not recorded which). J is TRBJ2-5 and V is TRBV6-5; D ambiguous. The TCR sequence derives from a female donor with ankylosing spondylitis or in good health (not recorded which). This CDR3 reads CASTNRETQYF. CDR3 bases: TGTGCCAGCACCAACAGAGAGACCCAGTACTTC.